This TCR beta chain was retrieved from a study of T cell responses to AZD1222 COVID-19 vaccine. Clones were sequenced by immunoSEQ multiplex PCR, and TCRdb holds only the in-frame ones, with some missing. The table includes 95,000 to 150,000 clones, roughly nine tenths detected once. Comment on this clone: Its antigen is not identified.

Study-wide points: There were repertoire samples only from the period after the peak T cell response. Spike-wide vaccine-associated CD4 TCRs dominated at 160-218 and 743-854.

CDR3 length: 16 residues. Germline CDR1 and CDR2: SGHTA and FQGNSA. Trimming shortened V by 1 base and J by 3 bases, and 10 bases separated the two germline ends. The TCR was taken from an adult in good health. The sequences come from peripheral blood, collected on day 0 of AZD1222 vaccination. The gene calls are TRBV7-2 and TRBJ1-6; D perhaps matches TRBD1 (5 bases). CDR3 residues: CASSLGQFHYNSPLHF. The CDR3 DNA is TGTGCCAGCAGCTTAGGACAGTTCCACTATAATTCACCCCTCCACTTT.